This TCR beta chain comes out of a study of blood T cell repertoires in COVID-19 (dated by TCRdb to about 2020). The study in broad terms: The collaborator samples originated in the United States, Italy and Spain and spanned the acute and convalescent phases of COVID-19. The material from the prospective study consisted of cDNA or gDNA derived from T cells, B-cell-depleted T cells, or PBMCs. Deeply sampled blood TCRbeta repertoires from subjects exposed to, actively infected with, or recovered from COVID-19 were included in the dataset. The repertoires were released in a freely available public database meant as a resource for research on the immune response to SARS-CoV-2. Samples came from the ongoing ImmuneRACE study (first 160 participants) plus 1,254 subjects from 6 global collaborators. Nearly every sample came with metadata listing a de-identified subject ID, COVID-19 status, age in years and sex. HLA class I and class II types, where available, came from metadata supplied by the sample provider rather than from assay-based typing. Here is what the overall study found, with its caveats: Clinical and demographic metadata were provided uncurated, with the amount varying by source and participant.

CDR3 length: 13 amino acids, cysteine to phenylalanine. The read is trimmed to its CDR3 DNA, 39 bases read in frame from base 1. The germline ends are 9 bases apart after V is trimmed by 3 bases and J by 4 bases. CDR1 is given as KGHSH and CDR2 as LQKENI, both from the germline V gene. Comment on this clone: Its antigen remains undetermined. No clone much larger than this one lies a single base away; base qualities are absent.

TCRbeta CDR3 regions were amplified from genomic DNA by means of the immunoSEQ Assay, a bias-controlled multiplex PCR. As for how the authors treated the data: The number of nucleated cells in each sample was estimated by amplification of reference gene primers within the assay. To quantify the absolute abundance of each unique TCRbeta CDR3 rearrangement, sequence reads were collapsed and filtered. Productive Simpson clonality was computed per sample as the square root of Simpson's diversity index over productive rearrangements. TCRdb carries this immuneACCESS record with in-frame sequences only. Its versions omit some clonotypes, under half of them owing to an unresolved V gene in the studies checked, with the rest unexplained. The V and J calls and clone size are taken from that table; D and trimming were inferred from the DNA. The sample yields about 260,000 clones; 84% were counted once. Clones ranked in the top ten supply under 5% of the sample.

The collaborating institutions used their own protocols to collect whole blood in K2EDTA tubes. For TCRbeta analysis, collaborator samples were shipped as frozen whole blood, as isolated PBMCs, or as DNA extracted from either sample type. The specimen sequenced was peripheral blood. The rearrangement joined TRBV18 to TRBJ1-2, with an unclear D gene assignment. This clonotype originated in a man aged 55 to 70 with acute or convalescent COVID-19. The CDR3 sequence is CASSPEEIYGYTF. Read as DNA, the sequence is TGTGCCAGCTCACCTGAGGAAATCTATGGCTACACCTTC.